The present T cell receptor (beta chain) was sequenced within a study of shared clonotypes between healthy human individuals (dated by TCRdb to 2018 to 2020). The study in broad terms: A few men and two women, aged 18 to 49 years, made up the cohort. Per donor, three plates each were used for CD4 naive and CD4 memory, two for CD8 naive, and one for CD8 memory. The study deeply sequenced blood TCR repertoires of about five healthy adults to estimate repertoire size and the extent of clonotype sharing between individuals. Libraries were prepared and TCR repertoires were sequenced by different laboratories using diverse techniques, in order to increase sequencing depth and limit assay-specific biases. Each donor's leukapheresis produced roughly between about 0.8 and 8.9 billion PBMCs.

Concerning this clone: Its antigen remains undetermined. Base-call qualities are not available, and no considerably larger clone is one nucleotide away.

Broad study findings and their caveats: The small number of donors limited the genetic and exposure-history diversity represented. Sharing across several donors was observed for around 4.8% of naive CD4, 3.5% of naive CD8, 2% to 2.5% of memory CD4, and around 0.42% of memory CD8 clonotypes. Pairwise subsampling indicated that sequencing depth was expected to affect the degree of clonotype sharing among donors. Compared with non-shared clonotypes, clonotypes shared by all four sorted-subset donors had higher generation probabilities. Larger estimated clonotype richness was generally found for naive subsets than for memory subsets. Incomplete sequencing was indicated by rarefaction of sorted-subset datasets, despite the large sequencing depth. Sampling was restricted to blood, and TCR repertoires in tissues likely differ from the TCR repertoires found in blood.

Donors were healthy HIV-negative adults with no recently reported acute infections or vaccinations. Only Caucasian adults living in Nashville, Tennessee, USA were represented among the donors. CD4+ T cells were enriched by magnetic negative selection; naive cells were then positively selected on CD45RA, and the negative fraction formed the memory subset. After blood collection by leukapheresis, PBMCs were isolated using Ficoll-Histopaque density gradient centrifugation and then cryopreserved in the vapor phase of liquid nitrogen. Purity and quantity of every magnetically sorted T cell population were checked by analytical flow cytometry. Each sorted fraction had its genomic DNA isolated and then quantified by UV absorbance on a Nanodrop 2000c. From its cysteine to its phenylalanine, the CDR3 spans 14 amino acids. The kept DNA is CDR3 alone, 42 bases in frame from the first base. CDR1 and CDR2 are drawn from the germline V gene (reference sequence): LNHDA, SQIVND. From V the trimming removes 9 bases and from J it removes 1 base, while the gene matches leave 8 bases of the junction unaccounted for.

Using the deep immunoSEQ assay, TCR CDR3 regions were amplified from genomic DNA by multiplex PCR. Extracted genomic DNA from each cell subset was spread evenly across all wells of several immunoSEQ 96-well plates, with each plate serving as a replicate. For sorted subsets, roughly 0.2 ug genomic DNA, equal to tens of thousands of T cell genomes, was loaded into each replicate PCR. The purified libraries were quantified using a Qubit 3.0 fluorometer, sized with a Bioanalyzer 2100, and then quantified again using the KAPA Library Quantification kit. Every immunoSEQ 96-well plate was sequenced on a separate single-read 150-cycle Illumina NextSeq 550 flow cell. In the source study's methods: Because the immunoSEQ output included only junctional sequences and no quality scores, the filtering could not be the same as the filtering used for full-length reads. Sequences were annotated with PyIR, a Python wrapper for IgBLAST v1.9, and V/J genes and CDR3 were assigned using IMGT germline references. Reads were filtered out if the reads had weak V/J assignments (E-value above 1e-6), no CDR3, stop codons, out-of-frame junctions, or ambiguous translated residues. V3J clonotypes were defined as sequences sharing an identical inferred V gene, J gene, and CDR3 amino acid sequence. Percentage overlap between repertoires was calculated by dividing the number of shared unique clonotypes by the size of the smaller repertoire. Three approaches were used to assess repertoire richness: RTK rarefaction, the Chao1 estimator, and Recon v2.1 estimates of unobserved clonotypes. OLGA was used to compute generation probabilities for all TCRbeta clonotypes that the gDNA method yielded from a handful of donors. The table was pulled from immuneACCESS by TCRdb, which kept in-frame rearrangements only. Such tables lose some clones; where checked, under half of the loss comes from unresolved V genes, and the rest has no known cause. V and J calls and clone size follow that table, whereas D and trimming were derived from the DNA. The sample table holds about 340,000 clones, of which less than 85% were seen once. The ten largest clonotypes hold 8% to 13% of the sample.

The TCR was taken from a man aged 30-40 years in good health. The sample taken for sequencing was memory CD4+ T cells sorted from blood. Per the publication, the cell subset or site label means: CD45RA-negative fraction. The rearrangement combines TRBV19 with TRBJ2-7, with TRBD1 identical over 8 junction bases. Here the CDR3 is given as CASVSRGPSYEQYF. Read as DNA, the sequence is TGTGCCAGCGTAAGCAGGGGGCCTTCCTACGAGCAGTACTTC. Joined to the reference TRBV19 and TRBJ2-7 proteins, this CDR3 gives the full variable domain: DGGITQSPKYLFRKEGQNVTLSCEQNLNHDAMYWYRQDPGQGLRLIYYSQIVNDFQKGDIAEGYSVSREKKESFPLTVTSAQKNPTAFYLCASVSRGPSYEQYFGPGTRLTVT.